This T cell receptor beta chain was sequenced during a study of early T cells in non-severe SARS-CoV-2 infection. Study as a whole: The authors sequenced bulk RNA from unsorted whole blood, leaving chains unpaired.

This clonotype was found many times. Its antigen remains unknown. The protocol attached unique molecular identifiers to individual cDNA molecules. TCRdb recomputed calls from the 5' RACE reads with MiXCR, one row per CDR3 protein. Of roughly 48,000 distinct CDR3 sequences listed, about 4% are singletons. Findings and caveats of the study: Comparison of clonotypes with VDJdb favored anti-spike CD8 responses while missing private and CD4 specificities.

The CDR3 has 12 amino acids. The germline V gene encodes CDR1 LGHNA and CDR2 YNFKEQ. The V end was cut by 0 bases, the J end by 10 bases, with 9 bases between. The J gene is TRBJ1-2, the V gene TRBV4-2; D is possibly TRBD1 (5 bases). This sequence was found in an adult who was a healthcare worker with PCR-confirmed SARS-CoV-2 infection or an uninfected control (not recorded which). Material for sequencing was whole blood. The CDR3 DNA follows: TGTGCCAGCAGCCAAGACGGGACCCCCTACACCTTC. Amino acids: CASSQDGTPYTF.